The next 13 T cell receptor beta chains were all read from a single sample in a study of T cell clones after liver transplantation. Profiled with immunoSEQ multiplex PCR; TCRdb holds only in-frame clones, not every one. The sample holds over 15,000 clones, 70% to 90% seen once. The sequenced sample was CD8+ T cells from blood, obtained around 48 months after liver transplant. These receptors all come from a human patient who received a liver transplant. Some T cells may have come from the graft donor.

J is TRBJ1-2 and V is TRBV13, with TRBD1 as a possible D gene (5 bases). V was cut by 3 bases and J by 1 base, with 12 bases left in between. In germline, CDR1 is PRHDT, CDR2 FYEKMQ (reference sequence). The CDR3 runs to 15 residues. CDR3 sequence: CASSFGRQNNYGYTF. DNA for the CDR3: TGTGCCAGCAGCTTTGGTCGACAGAATAACTATGGCTACACCTTC.

V gene TRBV9 combines with J gene TRBJ2-7; 7 bases align to TRBD2. In germline, CDR1 is SGDLS, CDR2 YYNGEE. This CDR3 is 13 amino acids long. V lost 4 bases and J lost 4; bases outside the gene matches: 5. This CDR3 reads CASSLTGGYEQYF. The CDR3 bases are TGTGCCAGCAGCTTGACCGGGGGGTACGAGCAGTACTTC.

This clone appeared once. The chain combines TRBV4-3 with TRBJ2-1; D possibly corresponds to TRBD1 (5 bases). CDR3 length: 12 amino acids. The ends were cut back, 5 bases at V and 6 bases at J, with 8 bases in the middle. Germline lookup yields CDR1 LGHNA and CDR2 YSLEER. Here the CDR3 reads CASSFQGNEQFF. The DNA for the CDR3 is TGCGCCAGCAGCTTTCAGGGCAATGAGCAGTTCTTC.

The chain recombines TRBV5-6 with TRBJ1-6, with D perhaps matching TRBD1 (5 bases). The CDR3 extends over 14 amino acids. CDR1 and CDR2 from the germline V gene are SGHDT and YYEEEE. The V end lost 4 bases, the J end lost 7 bases, and 12 bases lay between the germline ends. This CDR3 reads CASSAQGSNSPLHF. The CDR3 DNA is TGTGCCAGCAGCGCCCAGGGTTCCAATTCACCCCTCCACTTT.

J is TRBJ1-2 and V is TRBV15, with 7 bases aligning to TRBD1. V lost 1 base to trimming and J lost 5 bases; unmatched junction nucleotides: 4. From germline, CDR1 is LNHNV and CDR2 YYDKDF (reference sequence). The CDR3 has 14 residues. The CDR3 DNA reads as TGTGCCACCAGCAGAGCATCAGGGGGGTATGGCTACACCTTC. Protein product: CATSRASGGYGYTF.

DNA for the CDR3: TGTGCCAGCAGTTTAAGCGGGAGGTACGAGCAGTACTTC. As protein: CASSLSGRYEQYF. V gene TRBV27 combines with J gene TRBJ2-7; TRBD2 aligns across 9 bases. Germline V CDR1 and CDR2: MNHEY, SMNVEV (reference sequence). V shed 2 bases, J shed 4 bases, and the junction held 0 bases outside the gene matches. The CDR3 has 13 amino acids.

J is TRBJ1-2 and V is TRBV27; D ambiguous. The CDR3 runs to 16 residues. V was clipped by 0 bases and J by 3 bases, with 14 bases between them. CDR1 and CDR2 from the germline V gene are MNHEY and SMNVEV (reference sequence). CDR3 amino acids: CASSLSAGVGDYGYTF. CDR3 DNA sequence: TGTGCCAGCAGTTTATCTGCGGGCGTTGGGGACTATGGCTACACCTTC.

The chain couples TRBV19 to TRBJ1-4; D remains unclear. Germline CDR1 and CDR2: LNHDA and SQIVND (reference sequence). The ends were cut back, 2 bases at V and 0 bases at J, with 4 bases in the middle. The CDR3 is made up of 14 amino acids. Here the CDR3 reads CASSIRATNEKLFF. CDR3 sequence (DNA): TGTGCCAGTAGTATAAGGGCAACTAATGAAAAACTGTTTTTT.

The chain couples TRBV19 to TRBJ2-7; the D call may be TRBD1 or TRBD2 (5 bases each). Trimming took off 3 bases at V and 6 bases at J, with 12 bases between the two ends. The CDR3 runs 13 residues. Germline-derived CDR1 and CDR2 are LNHDA and SQIVND (reference sequence). CDR3 in amino acids: CASSIAAGSEQYF. The CDR3 nucleotides read TGTGCCAGTAGTATCGCAGCAGGGAGCGAGCAGTACTTC. Full variable domain (rest looked up from reference TRBV19 and TRBJ2-7): DGGITQSPKYLFRKEGQNVTLSCEQNLNHDAMYWYRQDPGQGLRLIYYSQIVNDFQKGDIAEGYSVSREKKESFPLTVTSAQKNPTAFYLCASSIAAGSEQYFGPGTRLTVT.

Details on this clone: Different DNA sequences within this sample yield the same CDR3. The chain has TRBV4-1 and TRBJ2-5; the match to TRBD2 covers 8 bases. Trimming cost V 1 base and J 1 base; bases outside gene matches: 5. The CDR3 is made up of 16 amino acids. Per germline, CDR1 MGHRA and CDR2 YSYEKL. The CDR3 protein is CASSQGGGGPQETQYF. In DNA form, the CDR3 reads TGCGCCAGCAGCCAAGGGGGCGGGGGGCCCCAAGAGACCCAGTACTTC.

The chain joins TRBV11-2 to TRBJ1-4; 9 bases agree with TRBD1. After removal of 4 bases from V and 0 bases from J, the junction contained 3 bases not matched to a gene. The CDR3 runs 16 residues. Germline assignment: CDR1 SGHAT and CDR2 FQNNGV. CDR3: CASSSTGGATNEKLFF. Written as DNA, the CDR3 is TGTGCCAGCAGCTCAACAGGGGGCGCAACTAATGAAAAACTGTTTTTT. Combining the CDR3 with reference TRBV11-2 and TRBJ1-4 gives the whole variable domain EAGVAQSPRYKIIEKRQSVAFWCNPISGHATLYWYQQILGQGPKLLIQFQNNGVVDDSQLPKDRFSAERLKGVDSTLKIQPAKLEDSAVYLCASSSTGGATNEKLFFGSGTQLSVL.

This chain uses TRBV15 with TRBJ1-5, with TRBD1 as a possible D gene (5 bases). V was cut by 5 bases and J by 5 bases, with 10 bases left in between. This CDR3 comprises 13 residues. Germline CDR1 LNHNV, CDR2 YYDKDF (reference sequence). This CDR3 is CATSGRDYQPQHF. CDR3 DNA: TGTGCCACCAGCGGCAGGGATTATCAGCCCCAGCATTTT.

This clone was seen more than once but under ten times. The chain employs TRBV4-3 and TRBJ2-6; TRBD1 or TRBD2 may be the D gene (5 bases each). Trimming left V 0 bases short and J 0 bases short, with 9 bases between. The CDR3 runs 17 residues. CDR1 is LGHNA, CDR2 YSLEER, per germline. The CDR3 spells CASSQEAGTSGANVLTF. In nucleotides, the CDR3 is TGCGCCAGCAGCCAAGAGGCAGGGACCTCTGGGGCCAACGTCCTGACTTTC.